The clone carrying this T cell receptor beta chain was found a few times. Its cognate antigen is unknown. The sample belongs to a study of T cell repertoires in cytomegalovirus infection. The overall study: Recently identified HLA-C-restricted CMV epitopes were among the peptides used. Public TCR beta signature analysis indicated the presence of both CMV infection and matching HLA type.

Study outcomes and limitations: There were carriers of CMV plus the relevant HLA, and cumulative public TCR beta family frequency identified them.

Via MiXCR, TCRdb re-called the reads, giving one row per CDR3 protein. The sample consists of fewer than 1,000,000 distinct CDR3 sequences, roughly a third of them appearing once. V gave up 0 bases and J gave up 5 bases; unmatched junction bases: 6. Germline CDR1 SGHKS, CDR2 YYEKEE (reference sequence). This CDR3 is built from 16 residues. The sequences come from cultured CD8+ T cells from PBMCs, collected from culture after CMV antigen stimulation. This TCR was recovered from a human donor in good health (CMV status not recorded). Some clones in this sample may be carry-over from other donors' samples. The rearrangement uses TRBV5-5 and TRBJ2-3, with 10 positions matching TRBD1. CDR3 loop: CASSLVTGGFEDTQYF. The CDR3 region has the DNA TGTGCCAGCAGCTTGGTGACAGGGGGCTTTGAAGATACGCAGTATTTT.